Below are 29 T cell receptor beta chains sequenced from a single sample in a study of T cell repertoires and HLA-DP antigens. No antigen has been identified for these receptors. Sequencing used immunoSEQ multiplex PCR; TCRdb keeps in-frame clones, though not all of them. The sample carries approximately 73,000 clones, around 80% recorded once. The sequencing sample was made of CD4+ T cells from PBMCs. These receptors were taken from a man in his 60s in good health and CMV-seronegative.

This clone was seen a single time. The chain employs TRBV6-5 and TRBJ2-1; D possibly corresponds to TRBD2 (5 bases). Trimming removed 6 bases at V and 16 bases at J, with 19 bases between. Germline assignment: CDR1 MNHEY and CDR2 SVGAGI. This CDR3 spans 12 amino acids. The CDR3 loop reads CASRLREGKNFF. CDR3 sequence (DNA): TGTGCCAGCAGACTACGGGAAGGAAAAAATTTCTTC.

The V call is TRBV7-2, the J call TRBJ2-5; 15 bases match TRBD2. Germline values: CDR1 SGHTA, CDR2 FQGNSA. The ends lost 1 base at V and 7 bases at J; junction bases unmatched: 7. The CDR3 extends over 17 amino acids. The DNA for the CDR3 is TGTGCCAGCAGCTTAGATGGGACTAGCGGGGGGCTTGGGACCCAGTACTTC. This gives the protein CASSLDGTSGGLGTQYF.

The CDR3 DNA reads as TGTGCCAGCATCGGGACTTTCGGCTACAATGAGCAGTTCTTC. Translated: CASIGTFGYNEQFF. The chain couples TRBV28 to TRBJ2-1; D is perhaps TRBD2 (6 bases). The V and J ends lost 7 bases and 3 bases respectively, with 13 bases between them. The CDR3 has 14 residues. In germline, CDR1 is MDHEN, CDR2 SYDVKM.

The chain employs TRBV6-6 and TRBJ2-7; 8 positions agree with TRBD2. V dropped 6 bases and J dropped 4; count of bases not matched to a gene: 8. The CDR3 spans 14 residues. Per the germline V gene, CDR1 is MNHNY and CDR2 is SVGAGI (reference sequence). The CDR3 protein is CASREPGLGYEQYV. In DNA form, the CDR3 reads TGTGCCAGCAGGGAACCGGGACTAGGTTACGAGCAGTACGTC.

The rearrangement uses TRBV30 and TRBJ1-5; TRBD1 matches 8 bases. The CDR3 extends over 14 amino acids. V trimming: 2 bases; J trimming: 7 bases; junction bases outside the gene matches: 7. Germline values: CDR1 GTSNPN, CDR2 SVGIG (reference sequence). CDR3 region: CAWSNQGATQPQHF. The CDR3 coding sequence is TGTGCCTGGAGTAATCAGGGGGCCACACAGCCCCAGCATTTT.

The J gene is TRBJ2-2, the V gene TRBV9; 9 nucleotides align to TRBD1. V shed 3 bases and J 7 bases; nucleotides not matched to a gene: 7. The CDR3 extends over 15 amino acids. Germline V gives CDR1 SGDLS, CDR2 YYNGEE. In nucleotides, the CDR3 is TGTGCCAGCAGCGAGAGGGGACAGGGAGGCGGGGAGCTGTTTTTT. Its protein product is CASSERGQGGGELFF. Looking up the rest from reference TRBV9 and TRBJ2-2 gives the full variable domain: DSGVTQTPKHLITATGQRVTLRCSPRSGDLSVYWYQQSLDQGLQFLIQYYNGEERAKGNILERFSAQQFPDLHSELNLSSLELGDSALYFCASSERGQGGGELFFGEGSRLTVL.

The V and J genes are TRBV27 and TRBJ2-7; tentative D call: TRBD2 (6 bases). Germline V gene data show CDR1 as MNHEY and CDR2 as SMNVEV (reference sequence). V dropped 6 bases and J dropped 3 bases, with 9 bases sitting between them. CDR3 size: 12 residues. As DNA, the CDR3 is TGTGCCAGCAGCCCCGGGGGCTACGAGCAGTACGTC. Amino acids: CASSPGGYEQYV.

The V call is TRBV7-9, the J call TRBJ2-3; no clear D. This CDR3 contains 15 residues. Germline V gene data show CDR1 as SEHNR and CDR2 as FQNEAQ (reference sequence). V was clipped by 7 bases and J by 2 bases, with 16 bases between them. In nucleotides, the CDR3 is TGTGCCAGCAACTCCCGAGCCTTCTCCACAGATACGCAGTATTTT. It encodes CASNSRAFSTDTQYF.

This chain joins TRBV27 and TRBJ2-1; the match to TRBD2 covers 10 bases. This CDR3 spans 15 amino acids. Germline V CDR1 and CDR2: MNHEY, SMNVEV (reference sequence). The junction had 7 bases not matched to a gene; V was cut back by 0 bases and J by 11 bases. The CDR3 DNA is TGTGCCAGCAGTTTATCGAGCGGGAGGGCCGGGAAGCAGTTCTTC. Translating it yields CASSLSSGRAGKQFF.

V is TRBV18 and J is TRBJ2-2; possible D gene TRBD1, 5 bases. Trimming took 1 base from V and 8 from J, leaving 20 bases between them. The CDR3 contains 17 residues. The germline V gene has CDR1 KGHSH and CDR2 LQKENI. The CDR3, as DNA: TGTGCCAGCTCACCACGTCTTGGTACAGGCAAGGAGGGGGAGCTGTTTTTT. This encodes CASSPRLGTGKEGELFF.

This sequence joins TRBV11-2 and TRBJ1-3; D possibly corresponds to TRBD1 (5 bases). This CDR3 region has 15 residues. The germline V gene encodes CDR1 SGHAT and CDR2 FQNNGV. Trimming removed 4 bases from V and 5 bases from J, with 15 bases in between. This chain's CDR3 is CASSSVGQGRNTIYF. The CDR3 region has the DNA TGTGCCAGCAGCTCCGTGGGGCAGGGCCGAAACACCATATATTTT.

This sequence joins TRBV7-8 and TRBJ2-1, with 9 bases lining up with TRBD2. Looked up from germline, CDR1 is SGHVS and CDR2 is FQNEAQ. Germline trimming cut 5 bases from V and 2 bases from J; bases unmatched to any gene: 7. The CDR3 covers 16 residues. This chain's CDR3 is CASSQPSGATYNEQFF. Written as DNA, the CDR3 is TGTGCCAGCAGCCAACCTAGCGGGGCTACCTACAATGAGCAGTTCTTC.

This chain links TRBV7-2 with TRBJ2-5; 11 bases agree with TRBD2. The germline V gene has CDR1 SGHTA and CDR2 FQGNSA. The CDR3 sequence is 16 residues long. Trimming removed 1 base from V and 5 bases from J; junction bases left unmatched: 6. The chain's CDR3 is CASSLGTSGPGETQYF. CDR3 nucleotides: TGTGCCAGCAGCTTAGGGACTAGCGGGCCTGGGGAGACCCAGTACTTC.

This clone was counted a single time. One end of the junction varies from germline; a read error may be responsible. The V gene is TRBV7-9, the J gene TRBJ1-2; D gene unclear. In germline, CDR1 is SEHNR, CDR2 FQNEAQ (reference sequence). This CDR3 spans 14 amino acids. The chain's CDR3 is CASSFRTPNYGYTF. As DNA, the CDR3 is TGTGCCAGTAGCTTCCGTACCCCCAACTATGGCTACACCTTC.

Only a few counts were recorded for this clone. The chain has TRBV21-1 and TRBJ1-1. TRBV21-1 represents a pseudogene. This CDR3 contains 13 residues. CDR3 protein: CASSIYGNTEAFF. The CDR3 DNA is TGTGCCAGCAGCATATATGGTAACACTGAAGCTTTCTTT.

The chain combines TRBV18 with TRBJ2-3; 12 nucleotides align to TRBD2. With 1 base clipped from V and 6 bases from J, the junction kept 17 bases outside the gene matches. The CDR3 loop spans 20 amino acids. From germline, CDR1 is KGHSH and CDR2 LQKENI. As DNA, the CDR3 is TGTGCCAGCTCACCACGGAGGGTCGAGACTAGCGGGAGAGCGGGTGATACGCAGTATTTT. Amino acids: CASSPRRVETSGRAGDTQYF.

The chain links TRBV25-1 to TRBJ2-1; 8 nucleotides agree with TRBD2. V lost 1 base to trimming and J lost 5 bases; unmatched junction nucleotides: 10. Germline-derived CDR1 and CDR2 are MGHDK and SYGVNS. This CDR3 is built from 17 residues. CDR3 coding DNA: TGTGCCAGCAGTGAATTTCCTGCGGGAGGATCGGACAATGAGCAGTTCTTC. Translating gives CASSEFPAGGSDNEQFF. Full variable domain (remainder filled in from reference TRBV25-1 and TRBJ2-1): EADIYQTPRYLVIGTGKKITLECSQTMGHDKMYWYQQDPGMELHLIHYSYGVNSTEKGDLSSESTVSRIRTEHFPLTLESARPSHTSQYLCASSEFPAGGSDNEQFFGPGTRLTVL.

The CDR3 region is CASSSTGTTGGTQYF. CDR3 nucleotides: TGTGCCAGCAGCTCTACCGGGACAACTGGAGGTACGCAGTATTTT. The chain employs TRBV7-2 and TRBJ2-3; maybe TRBD1 (6 bases). The CDR3 runs to 15 residues. Germline V lookup: CDR1 SGHTA, CDR2 FQGNSA. The ends were cut back, 4 bases at V and 8 bases at J, with 19 bases in the middle. Using reference TRBV7-2 and TRBJ2-3 for the parts outside the CDR3, the full variable domain is GAGVSQSPSNKVTEKGKDVELRCDPISGHTALYWYRQSLGQGLEFLIYFQGNSAPDKSGLPSDRFSAERTGGSVSTLTIQRTQQEDSAVYLCASSSTGTTGGTQYFGPGTRLTVL.

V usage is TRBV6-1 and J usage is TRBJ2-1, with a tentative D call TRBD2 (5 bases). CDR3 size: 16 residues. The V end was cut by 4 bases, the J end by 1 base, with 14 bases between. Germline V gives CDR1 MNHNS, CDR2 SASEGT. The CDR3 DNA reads TGTGCCAGCAGTGGGCGGGTGGCGGCTTCCTACAATGAGCAGTTCTTC. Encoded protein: CASSGRVAASYNEQFF.

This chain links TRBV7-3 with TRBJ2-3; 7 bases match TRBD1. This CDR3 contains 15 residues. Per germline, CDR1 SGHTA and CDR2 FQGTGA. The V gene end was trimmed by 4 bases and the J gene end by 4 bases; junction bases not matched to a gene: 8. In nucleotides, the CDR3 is TGTGCCAGCAGCTCAGGAATTACAGGGGCAGATACGCAGTATTTT. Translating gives CASSSGITGADTQYF. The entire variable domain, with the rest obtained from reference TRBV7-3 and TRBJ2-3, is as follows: GAGVSQTPSNKVTEKGKYVELRCDPISGHTALYWYRQSLGQGPEFLIYFQGTGAADDSGLPNDRFFAVRPEGSVSTLKIQRTERGDSAVYLCASSSGITGADTQYFGPGTRLTVL.

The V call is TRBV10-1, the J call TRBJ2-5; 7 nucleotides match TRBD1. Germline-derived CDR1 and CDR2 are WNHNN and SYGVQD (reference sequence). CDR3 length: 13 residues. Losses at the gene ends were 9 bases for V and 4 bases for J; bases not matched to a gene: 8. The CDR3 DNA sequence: TGCGCCAGGGGTGACAGGGATAGAGAGACCCAGTACTTC. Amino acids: CARGDRDRETQYF.

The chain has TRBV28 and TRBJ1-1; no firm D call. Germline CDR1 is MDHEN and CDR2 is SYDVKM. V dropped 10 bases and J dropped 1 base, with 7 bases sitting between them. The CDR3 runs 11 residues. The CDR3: CATRENTEAFF. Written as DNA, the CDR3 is TGTGCCACCCGGGAGAACACTGAAGCTTTCTTT.

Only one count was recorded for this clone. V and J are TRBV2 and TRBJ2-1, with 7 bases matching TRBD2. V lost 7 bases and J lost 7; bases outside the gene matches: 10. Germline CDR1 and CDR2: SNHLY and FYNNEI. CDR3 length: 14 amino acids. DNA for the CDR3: TGTGCCAGCAACCCGACGACTAGCACTAATGAGCAGTTCTTC. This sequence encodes CASNPTTSTNEQFF.

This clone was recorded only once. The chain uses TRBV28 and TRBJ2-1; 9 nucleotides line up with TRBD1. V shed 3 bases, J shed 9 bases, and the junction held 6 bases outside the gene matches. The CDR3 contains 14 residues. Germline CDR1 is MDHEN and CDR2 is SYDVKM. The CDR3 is CASSFGTGWVEQFF. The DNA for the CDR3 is TGTGCCAGCAGTTTCGGGACAGGGTGGGTTGAGCAGTTCTTC. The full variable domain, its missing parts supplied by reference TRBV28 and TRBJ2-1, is DVKVTQSSRYLVKRTGEKVFLECVQDMDHENMFWYRQDPGLGLRLIYFSYDVKMKEKGDIPEGYSVSREKKERFSLILESASTNQTSMYLCASSFGTGWVEQFFGPGTRLTVL.

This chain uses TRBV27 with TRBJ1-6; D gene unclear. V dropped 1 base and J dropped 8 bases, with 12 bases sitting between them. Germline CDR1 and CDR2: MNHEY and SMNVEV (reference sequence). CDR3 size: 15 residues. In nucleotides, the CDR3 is TGTGCCAGCAGTTTATACGTTGGAAGGGATTCACCCCTCCACTTT. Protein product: CASSLYVGRDSPLHF.

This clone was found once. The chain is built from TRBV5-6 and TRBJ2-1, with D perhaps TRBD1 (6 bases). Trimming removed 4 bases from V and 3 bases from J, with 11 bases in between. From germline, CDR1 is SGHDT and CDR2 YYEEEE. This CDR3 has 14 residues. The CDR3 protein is CASSRDTHYNEQFF. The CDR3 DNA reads TGTGCCAGCAGCCGGGACACCCACTACAATGAGCAGTTCTTC.

CDR3 bases: TGTGCCAGCAGTCCGACAGCGAGTAATTCACCCCTCCACTTT. Residues: CASSPTASNSPLHF. V is TRBV2 and J is TRBJ1-6; D might be TRBD1 (5 bases). The CDR3 is made up of 14 amino acids. Trimming pared 5 bases from V and 6 bases from J, leaving 11 bases between. The germline CDR1 and CDR2 sequences are SNHLY and FYNNEI.

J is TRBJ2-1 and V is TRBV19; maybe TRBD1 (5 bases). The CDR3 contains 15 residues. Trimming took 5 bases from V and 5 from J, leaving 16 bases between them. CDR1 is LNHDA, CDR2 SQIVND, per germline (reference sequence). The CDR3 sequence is CASSLRDWGDNEQFF. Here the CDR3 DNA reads TGTGCCAGTAGTCTCAGGGATTGGGGCGACAATGAGCAGTTCTTC.

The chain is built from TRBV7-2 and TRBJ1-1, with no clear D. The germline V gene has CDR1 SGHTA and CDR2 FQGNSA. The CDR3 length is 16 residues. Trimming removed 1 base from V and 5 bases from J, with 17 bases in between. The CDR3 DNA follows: TGTGCCAGCAGCTTAGGTAAAGTGGCCCTGGGAACTGAAGCTTTCTTT. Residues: CASSLGKVALGTEAFF.